One and the same sample provided the 24 T cell receptor beta chains below, sequenced in a study of blood T cell repertoires in COVID-19. Data came from immunoSEQ multiplex PCR; TCRdb stores just in-frame clones and leaves some out. The sample holds fewer than 250,000 clones, 80% to 90% seen once. The sample was peripheral blood. These receptors came from a man aged 30 to 45 with active or convalescent COVID-19.

V usage is TRBV7-2 and J usage is TRBJ1-4, with TRBD1 as a possible D gene (5 bases). Trimming removed 3 bases from V and 8 bases from J, with 7 bases in between. The V gene's germline CDR1 is SGHTA and CDR2 FQGNSA. The CDR3 spans 12 residues. The DNA for the CDR3 is TGTGCCAGCAGCTTCAACAGGGAAAAACTGTTTTTT. Its protein is CASSFNREKLFF.

The V and J genes are TRBV5-6 and TRBJ2-7, with TRBD1 matching 8 bases. The CDR3 is made up of 15 amino acids. Germline V CDR1 and CDR2: SGHDT, YYEEEE. J was trimmed by 1 base and V by 0 bases; bases with no gene match: 3. CDR3 DNA: TGTGCCAGCAGCTTGGGGCAGGGGGCATCCTACGAGCAGTACTTC. Translated, it gives CASSLGQGASYEQYF.

In its sample, this clone was seen once. J is TRBJ1-2 and V is TRBV3-1 (or the pseudogene TRBV3-2), with a tentative D call TRBD1 (6 bases). V lost 5 bases to trimming and J lost 4 bases, with 17 bases between them. Looked up from germline, CDR1 is LGHDT and CDR2 is YNNKEL (reference sequence). The CDR3 extends over 15 amino acids. In nucleotides, the CDR3 is TGTGCCAGCAGCGGTGGGGGGGCGCGAGGCTATGGCTACACCTTC. Its translation is CASSGGGARGYGYTF.

This clone has only a few counts. The chain has TRBV13 and TRBJ2-2; TRBD1 agrees at 9 bases. Germline V gene data show CDR1 as PRHDT and CDR2 as FYEKMQ (reference sequence). The CDR3 extends over 16 amino acids. With 1 base clipped from V and 1 base from J, the junction kept 1 base outside the gene matches. CDR3 coding DNA: TGTGCCAGCAGCTTAGAGGGACAGGGGAACACCGGGGAGCTGTTTTTT. Encoded protein: CASSLEGQGNTGELFF.

The chain couples TRBV18 to TRBJ1-4; no reliable D call. Trimming removed 2 bases at V and 8 bases at J, with 12 bases between. This CDR3 comprises 14 residues. Germline assignment: CDR1 KGHSH and CDR2 LQKENI. CDR3 DNA sequence: TGTGCCAGCTCACCAAAGGAGCCTATCGAAAAACTGTTTTTT. This gives the protein CASSPKEPIEKLFF.

V is TRBV28 and J is TRBJ2-6; the match to TRBD1 covers 7 bases. Unmatched junction bases numbered 13, after V lost 4 bases and J lost 10 bases. In germline, CDR1 is MDHEN, CDR2 SYDVKM. CDR3 length: 16 amino acids. The CDR3 sequence is CASSSHQGVQRNVLTF. The CDR3 DNA is TGTGCCAGCAGTTCCCATCAGGGGGTCCAGAGGAACGTCCTGACTTTC.

This sequence joins TRBV6-2 or TRBV6-3 and TRBJ1-2; D may be TRBD1 (5 bases). This CDR3 has 11 amino acids. V was cut by 6 bases and J by 6 bases, with 8 bases left in between. Per germline, CDR1 MNHEY and CDR2 SVGEGT. CDR3 sequence reads: CASSLGDGYTF. As DNA, the CDR3 is TGTGCCAGCAGCTTAGGGGATGGCTACACCTTC.

The V and J genes are TRBV9 and TRBJ1-2, with 7 bases that match TRBD1. The CDR3 is 15 residues long. J was trimmed by 3 bases and V by 4 bases; bases with no gene match: 9. Germline CDR1 and CDR2: SGDLS and YYNGEE. In DNA, the CDR3 is TGTGCCAGCAGCCCACAACCGGGGACAGACTATGGCTACACCTTC. Translation: CASSPQPGTDYGYTF.

The chain links TRBV30 to TRBJ1-6; D may be TRBD1 (5 bases). The V end was cut by 5 bases, the J end by 0 bases, with 17 bases between. Per the germline V gene, CDR1 is GTSNPN and CDR2 is SVGIG (reference sequence). This CDR3 spans 17 amino acids. The CDR3 reads CAWGRTGASSYNSPLHF. The CDR3 DNA is TGTGCCTGGGGGCGTACAGGAGCTAGCTCCTATAATTCACCCCTCCACTTT.

The rearrangement links TRBV18 to TRBJ1-4, with D perhaps TRBD1 (5 bases). In germline, CDR1 is KGHSH, CDR2 LQKENI. CDR3 length: 15 residues. V dropped 3 bases and J dropped 6 bases, with 14 bases sitting between them. The CDR3 here is CASSPLKDTYEKLFF. In DNA, the CDR3 is TGTGCCAGCTCACCTCTGAAGGACACGTATGAAAAACTGTTTTTT.

The rearrangement links TRBV5-4 to TRBJ1-4; 7 nucleotides align to TRBD1. Unmatched junction bases numbered 4, after V lost 4 bases and J lost 4 bases. This CDR3 is built from 14 residues. Germline loops: CDR1 SGHNT, CDR2 YYREEE (reference sequence). CDR3 loop: CASSPRDSNEKLFF. In nucleotides, the CDR3 is TGTGCCAGCAGCCCTCGGGACAGTAATGAAAAACTGTTTTTT.

The gene calls are TRBV11-2 and TRBJ2-3; perhaps TRBD2 as D (6 bases). In germline, CDR1 is SGHAT, CDR2 FQNNGV. The germline V and J ends were trimmed by 2 bases and 4 bases, with 16 bases remaining between them. The CDR3 sequence is 16 residues long. CDR3 sequence: CASSLWVGGGADTQYF. Written as DNA, the CDR3 is TGTGCCAGCAGCTTATGGGTGGGAGGCGGGGCAGATACGCAGTATTTT. The complete variable domain, with remaining parts taken from reference TRBV11-2 and TRBJ2-3, reads EAGVAQSPRYKIIEKRQSVAFWCNPISGHATLYWYQQILGQGPKLLIQFQNNGVVDDSQLPKDRFSAERLKGVDSTLKIQPAKLEDSAVYLCASSLWVGGGADTQYFGPGTRLTVL.

A note on this clone: The identical CDR3 is also encoded by other nucleotide sequences in the sample. This sequence joins TRBV27 and TRBJ2-7, with D uncertain. Germline V gene data show CDR1 as MNHEY and CDR2 as SMNVEV (reference sequence). This CDR3 is built from 14 residues. V gave up 1 base and J gave up 0 bases, with 7 bases separating them. The CDR3 DNA reads as TGTGCCAGCAGTTTATTTGGTAGCTCCTACGAGCAGTACTTC. Protein product: CASSLFGSSYEQYF.

The DNA of the CDR3 is TGTGCCTGGAGCTTTGGGAGGGAATACAATGAGCAGTTCTTC. Translated: CAWSFGREYNEQFF. The chain links TRBV30 to TRBJ2-1, with 7 bases that match TRBD2. Germline CDR1 reads GTSNPN; CDR2 reads SVGIG (reference sequence). This CDR3 spans 14 amino acids. The junction had 6 bases not matched to a gene; V was cut back by 3 bases and J by 4 bases. Full variable domain (rest looked up from reference TRBV30 and TRBJ2-1): SQTIHQWPATLVQPVGSPLSLECTVEGTSNPNLYWYRQAAGRGLQLLFYSVGIGQISSEVPQNLSASRPQDRQFILSSKKLLLSDSGFYLCAWSFGREYNEQFFGPGTRLTVL.

V is TRBV10-2 and J is TRBJ1-6; D ambiguous. The CDR3 extends over 14 amino acids. V was cut by 1 base and J by 6 bases, with 7 bases left in between. CDR1 and CDR2 from the germline V gene are WSHSY and SAAADI. Here the CDR3 DNA reads TGCGCCAGCAGTGAGTTTACAGCTAATTCACCCCTCCACTTT. This gives the protein CASSEFTANSPLHF.

This rearrangement joins TRBV6-5 to TRBJ2-3; the D gene is possibly TRBD2 (5 bases). Trimming took off 6 bases at V and 3 bases at J, with 13 bases between the two ends. The germline V gene has CDR1 MNHEY and CDR2 SVGAGI. The CDR3 is 14 amino acids. As DNA, the CDR3 is TGTGCCAGCAGACGCCCCGGCGGGACAGATACGCAGTATTTT. Translation gives CASRRPGGTDTQYF.

The CDR3 region has the DNA TGTGCCAGCAGTTCCACTCACTCCTACGAGCAGTACTTC. Translating gives CASSSTHSYEQYF. The chain uses TRBV28 and TRBJ2-7; D unresolved. Trimming took 4 bases from V and 0 from J, leaving 7 bases between them. The germline V gene encodes CDR1 MDHEN and CDR2 SYDVKM. The CDR3 totals 13 residues.

The chain is built from TRBV5-6 and TRBJ2-5; 11 bases align to TRBD2. V dropped 4 bases and J dropped 5; count of bases not matched to a gene: 7. The germline V gene has CDR1 SGHDT and CDR2 YYEEEE. This CDR3 has 15 amino acids. CDR3 nucleotides: TGTGCCAGCAGCGAGACTAGCGGGGTCGTGGAGACCCAGTACTTC. This gives the protein CASSETSGVVETQYF. Combining the CDR3 with reference TRBV5-6 and TRBJ2-5 gives the whole variable domain DAGVTQSPTHLIKTRGQQVTLRCSPKSGHDTVSWYQQALGQGPQFIFQYYEEEERQRGNFPDRFSGHQFPNYSSELNVNALLLGDSALYLCASSETSGVVETQYFGPGTRLLVL.

The V call is TRBV19, the J call TRBJ2-1; no clear D. Germline assignment: CDR1 LNHDA and CDR2 SQIVND (reference sequence). The V and J ends lost 9 bases and 5 bases respectively, with 20 bases between them. The CDR3 spans 15 residues. CDR3 nucleotides: TGTGCCAGCCAGAGAAGTGTGGCGCGGAACAATGAGCAGTTCTTC. Its protein is CASQRSVARNNEQFF.

The chain links TRBV28 to TRBJ1-5, with 9 bases fitting TRBD1. Per the germline V gene, CDR1 is MDHEN and CDR2 is SYDVKM. The CDR3 totals 17 residues. Germline trimming cut 0 bases from V and 1 base from J; bases unmatched to any gene: 4. In DNA form, the CDR3 reads TGTGCCAGCAGTTTATGGACCGGGACAGGGAGCAATCAGCCCCAGCATTTT. It codes for CASSLWTGTGSNQPQHF.

In DNA, the CDR3 is TGTGCCAGCTCACCACCATTAGGGGTGGGTCAGCCCCAGCATTTT. It specifies CASSPPLGVGQPQHF. The V gene is TRBV18, the J gene TRBJ1-5, with a weak D call TRBD1 (5 bases). The CDR3 is 15 amino acids. Germline V gene sequence: CDR1 KGHSH, CDR2 LQKENI. V lost 0 bases and J 6 bases, leaving 12 bases between the germline ends.

The V gene is TRBV6-4, the J gene TRBJ2-2, with D possibly being TRBD1 (5 bases). Germline CDR1 reads MRHNA; CDR2 reads SNTAGT. This CDR3 is built from 14 residues. V lost 3 bases and J lost 3, with 8 bases in between. CDR3 in amino acids: CASSEGPDTGELFF. The CDR3, as DNA: TGTGCCAGCAGTGAGGGGCCGGACACCGGGGAGCTGTTTTTT.

The chain joins TRBV6-2 or TRBV6-3 to TRBJ1-2; tentative D call: TRBD1 (6 bases). Germline V gives CDR1 MNHEY, CDR2 SVGEGT. CDR3 size: 14 residues. Trimming pared 0 bases from V and 2 bases from J, leaving 7 bases between. The CDR3 nucleotides are TGTGCCAGCAGTTACTCGGGACAAAACTATGGCTACACCTTC. Translation: CASSYSGQNYGYTF.

The rearrangement joins TRBV5-1 to TRBJ2-3; a weak D match, TRBD2 (5 bases). The CDR3 contains 16 residues. CDR1 is SGHRS, CDR2 YFSETQ, per germline. V lost 4 bases to trimming and J lost 3 bases, with 18 bases between them. Here the CDR3 DNA reads TGCGCCAGCAGCACTGGACCCGCAGAGGGAACAGATACGCAGTATTTT. Protein sequence: CASSTGPAEGTDTQYF. The full variable domain, completed using reference TRBV5-1 and TRBJ2-3, is KAGVTQTPRYLIKTRGQQVTLSCSPISGHRSVSWYQQTPGQGLQFLFEYFSETQRNKGNFPGRFSGRQFSNSRSEMNVSTLELGDSALYLCASSTGPAEGTDTQYFGPGTRLTVL.